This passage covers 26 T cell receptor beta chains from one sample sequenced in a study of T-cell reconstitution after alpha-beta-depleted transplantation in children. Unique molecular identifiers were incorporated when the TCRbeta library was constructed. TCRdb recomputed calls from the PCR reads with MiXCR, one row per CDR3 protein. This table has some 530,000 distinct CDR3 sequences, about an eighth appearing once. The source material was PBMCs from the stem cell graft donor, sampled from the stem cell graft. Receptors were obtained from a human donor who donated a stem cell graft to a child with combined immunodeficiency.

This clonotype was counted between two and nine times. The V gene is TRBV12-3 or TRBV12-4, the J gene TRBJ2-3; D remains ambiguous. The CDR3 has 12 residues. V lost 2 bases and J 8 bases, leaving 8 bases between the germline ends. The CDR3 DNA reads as TGTGCCAGCAGTTTATCGGTGGGTACGCAGTATTTT. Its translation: CASSLSVGTQYF.

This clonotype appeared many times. The CDR3 sequence is CATSGGGGTDTQYF. For the CDR3, the DNA is TGTGCCACCAGTGGCGGCGGGGGGACAGATACGCAGTATTTT. This chain joins TRBV24-1 and TRBJ2-3; 8 nucleotides line up with TRBD2. Germline assignment: CDR1 KGHDR and CDR2 SFDVKD. V trimming: 5 bases; J trimming: 3 bases; junction bases outside the gene matches: 3. This CDR3 contains 14 residues.

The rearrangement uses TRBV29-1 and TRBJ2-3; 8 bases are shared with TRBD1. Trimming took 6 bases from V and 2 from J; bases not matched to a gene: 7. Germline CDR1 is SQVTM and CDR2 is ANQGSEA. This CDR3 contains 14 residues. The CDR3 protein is CSVDTGGSTDTQYF. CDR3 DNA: TGCAGCGTGGATACAGGGGGTTCCACAGATACGCAGTATTTT.

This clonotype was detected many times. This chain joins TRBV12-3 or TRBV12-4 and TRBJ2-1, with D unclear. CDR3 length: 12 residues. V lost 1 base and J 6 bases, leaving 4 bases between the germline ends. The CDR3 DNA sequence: TGTGCCAGCAGTTTAGTTCCCAATGAGCAGTTCTTC. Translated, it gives CASSLVPNEQFF.

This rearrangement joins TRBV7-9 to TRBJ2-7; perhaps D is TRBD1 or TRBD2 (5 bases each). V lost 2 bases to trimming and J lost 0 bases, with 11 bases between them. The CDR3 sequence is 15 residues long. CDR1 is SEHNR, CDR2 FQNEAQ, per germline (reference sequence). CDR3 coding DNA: TGTGCCAGCAGCTTAAAAGGGACGGACTCCTACGAGCAGTACTTC. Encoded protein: CASSLKGTDSYEQYF.

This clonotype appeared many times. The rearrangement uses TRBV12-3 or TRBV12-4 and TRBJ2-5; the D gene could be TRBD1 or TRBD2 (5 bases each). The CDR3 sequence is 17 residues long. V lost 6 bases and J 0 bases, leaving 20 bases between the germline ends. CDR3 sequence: CASREYRDRGDQETQYF. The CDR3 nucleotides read TGTGCCAGCAGAGAATACCGGGACCGAGGGGACCAAGAGACCCAGTACTTC.

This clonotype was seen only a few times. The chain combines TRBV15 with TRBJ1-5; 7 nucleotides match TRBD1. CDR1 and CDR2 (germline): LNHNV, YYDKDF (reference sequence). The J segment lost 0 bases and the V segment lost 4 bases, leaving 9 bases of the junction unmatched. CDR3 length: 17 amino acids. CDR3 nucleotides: TGTGCCACCAGCAAACCGGGACAGCCCTATAGCAATCAGCCCCAGCATTTT. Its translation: CATSKPGQPYSNQPQHF.

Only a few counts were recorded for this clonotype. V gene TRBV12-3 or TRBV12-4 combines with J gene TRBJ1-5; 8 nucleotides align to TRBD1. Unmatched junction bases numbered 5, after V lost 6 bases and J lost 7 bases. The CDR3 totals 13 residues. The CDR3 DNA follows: TGTGCCAGCAGGGACAGGGCAGGGCAGCCCCAGCATTTT. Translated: CASRDRAGQPQHF.

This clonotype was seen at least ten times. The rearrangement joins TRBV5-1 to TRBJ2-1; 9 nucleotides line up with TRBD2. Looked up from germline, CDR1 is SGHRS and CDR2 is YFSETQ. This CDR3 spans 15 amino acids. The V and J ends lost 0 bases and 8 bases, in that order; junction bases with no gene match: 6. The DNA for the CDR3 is TGCGCCAGCAGCTTGGGGGGACTAGCCATCGATGAGCAGTTCTTC. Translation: CASSLGGLAIDEQFF.

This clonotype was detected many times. In DNA, the CDR3 is TGTGCCAGCAGCCAGACGTTAGGGGGCCCTGGCTACACCTTC. It encodes CASSQTLGGPGYTF. The gene calls are TRBV7-2 and TRBJ1-2; 7 bases are a match to TRBD1. Germline CDR1 SGHTA, CDR2 FQGNSA. Losses at the gene ends were 5 bases for V and 7 bases for J; bases not matched to a gene: 10. The CDR3 consists of 14 residues.

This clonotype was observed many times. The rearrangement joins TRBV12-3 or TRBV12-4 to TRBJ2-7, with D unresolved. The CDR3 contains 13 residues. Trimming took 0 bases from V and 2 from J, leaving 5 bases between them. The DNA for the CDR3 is TGTGCCAGCAGTTTAGCGGAAGCCTACGAGCAGTACTTC. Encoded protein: CASSLAEAYEQYF.

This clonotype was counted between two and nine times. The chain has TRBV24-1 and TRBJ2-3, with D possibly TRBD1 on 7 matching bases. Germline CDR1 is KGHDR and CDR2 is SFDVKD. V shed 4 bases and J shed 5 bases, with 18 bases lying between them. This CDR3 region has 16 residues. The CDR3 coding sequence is TGTGCCACCAGTGACCCCAACAGGGGCGGGAAAGATACGCAGTATTTT. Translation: CATSDPNRGGKDTQYF.

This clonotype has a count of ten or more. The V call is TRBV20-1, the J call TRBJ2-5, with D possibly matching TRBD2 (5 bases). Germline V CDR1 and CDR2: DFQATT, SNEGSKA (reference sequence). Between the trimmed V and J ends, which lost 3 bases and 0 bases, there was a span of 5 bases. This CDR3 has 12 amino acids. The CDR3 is CSASGDQETQYF. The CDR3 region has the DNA TGCAGTGCTAGCGGGGACCAAGAGACCCAGTACTTC.

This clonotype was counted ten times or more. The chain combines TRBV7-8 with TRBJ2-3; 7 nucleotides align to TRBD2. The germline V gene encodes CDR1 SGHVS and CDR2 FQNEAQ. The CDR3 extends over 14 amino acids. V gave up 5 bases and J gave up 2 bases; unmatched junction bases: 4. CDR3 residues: CASSASGPTDTQYF. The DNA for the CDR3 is TGTGCCAGCAGCGCTAGCGGCCCCACAGATACGCAGTATTTT.

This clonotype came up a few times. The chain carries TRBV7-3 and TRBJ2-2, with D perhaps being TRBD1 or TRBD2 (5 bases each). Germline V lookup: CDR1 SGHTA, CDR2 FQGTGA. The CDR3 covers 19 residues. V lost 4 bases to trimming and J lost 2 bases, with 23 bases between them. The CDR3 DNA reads TGTGCCAGCAGCTCAATACCCCAACTAGACAGTAGTAACACCGGGGAGCTGTTTTTT. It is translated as CASSSIPQLDSSNTGELFF.

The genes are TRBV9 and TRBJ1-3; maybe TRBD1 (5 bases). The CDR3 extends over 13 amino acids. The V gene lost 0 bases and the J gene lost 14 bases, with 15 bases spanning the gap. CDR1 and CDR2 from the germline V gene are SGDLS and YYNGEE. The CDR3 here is CASSVATGGILYF. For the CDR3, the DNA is TGTGCCAGCAGCGTAGCTACCGGGGGGATCCTATATTTT.

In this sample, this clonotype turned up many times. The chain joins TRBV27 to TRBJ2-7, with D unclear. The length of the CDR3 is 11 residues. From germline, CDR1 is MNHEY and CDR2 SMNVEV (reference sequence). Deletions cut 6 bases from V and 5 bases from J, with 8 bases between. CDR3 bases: TGTGCCAGCAGGTACGGGCACGAGCAGTACTTC. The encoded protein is CASRYGHEQYF.

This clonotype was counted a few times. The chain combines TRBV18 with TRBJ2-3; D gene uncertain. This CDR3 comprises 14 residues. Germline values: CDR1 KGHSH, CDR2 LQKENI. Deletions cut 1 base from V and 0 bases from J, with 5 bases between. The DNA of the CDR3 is TGTGCCAGCTCACCACAAAGTAGCACAGATACGCAGTATTTT. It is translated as CASSPQSSTDTQYF.

CDR3 nucleotides: TGTGCCACCGGGCGGGATCTTCTTAGCTCTGGGGCCAACGTCCTGACTTTC. This codes for CATGRDLLSSGANVLTF. The V call is TRBV15, the J call TRBJ2-6; possibly TRBD2 for D (6 bases). V was shortened by 8 bases and J by 0 bases, with 17 bases between the two germline ends. The V gene's germline CDR1 is LNHNV and CDR2 YYDKDF (reference sequence). The CDR3 loop spans 17 amino acids.

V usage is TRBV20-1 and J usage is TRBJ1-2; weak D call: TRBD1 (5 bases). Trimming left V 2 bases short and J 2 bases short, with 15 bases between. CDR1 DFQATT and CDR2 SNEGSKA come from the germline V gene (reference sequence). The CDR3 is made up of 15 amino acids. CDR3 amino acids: CSARWQGPENYGYTF. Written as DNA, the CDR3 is TGCAGTGCTAGATGGCAGGGCCCAGAAAACTATGGCTACACCTTC.

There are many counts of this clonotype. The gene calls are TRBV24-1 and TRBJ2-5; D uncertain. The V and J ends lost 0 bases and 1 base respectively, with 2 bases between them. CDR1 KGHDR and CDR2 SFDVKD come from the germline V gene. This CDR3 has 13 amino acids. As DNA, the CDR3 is TGTGCCACCAGTGATTTGCCCCAAGAGACCCAGTACTTC. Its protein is CATSDLPQETQYF.

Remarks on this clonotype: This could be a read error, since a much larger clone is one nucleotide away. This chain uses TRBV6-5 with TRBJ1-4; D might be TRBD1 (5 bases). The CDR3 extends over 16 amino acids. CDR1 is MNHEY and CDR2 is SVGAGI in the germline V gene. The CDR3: CASSYSLGGSNEKPFF. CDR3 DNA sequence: TGTGCCAGCAGTTACTCTCTCGGGGGTTCTAATGAAAAACCGTTTTTT.

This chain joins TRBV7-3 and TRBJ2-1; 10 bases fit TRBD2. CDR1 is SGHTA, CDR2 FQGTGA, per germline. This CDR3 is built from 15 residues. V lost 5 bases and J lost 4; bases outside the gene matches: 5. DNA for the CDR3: TGTGCCAGCAGCCACGGACTAGCGGTATACAATGAGCAGTTCTTC. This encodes CASSHGLAVYNEQFF.

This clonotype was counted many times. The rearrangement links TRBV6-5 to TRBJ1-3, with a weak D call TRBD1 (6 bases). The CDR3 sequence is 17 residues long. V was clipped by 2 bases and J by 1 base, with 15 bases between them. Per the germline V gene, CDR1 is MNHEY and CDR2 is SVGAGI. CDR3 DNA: TGTGCCAGCAGTTACAGGGGGGGGCAGCTATCTGGAAACACCATATATTTT. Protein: CASSYRGGQLSGNTIYF.

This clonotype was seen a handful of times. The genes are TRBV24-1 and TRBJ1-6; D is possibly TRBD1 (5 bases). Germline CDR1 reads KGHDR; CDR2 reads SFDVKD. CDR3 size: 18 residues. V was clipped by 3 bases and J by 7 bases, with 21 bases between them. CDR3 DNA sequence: TGTGCCACCAGTGATGAAACGCCGGGACTCGTCCCAAATTCACCCCTCCACTTT. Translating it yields CATSDETPGLVPNSPLHF.

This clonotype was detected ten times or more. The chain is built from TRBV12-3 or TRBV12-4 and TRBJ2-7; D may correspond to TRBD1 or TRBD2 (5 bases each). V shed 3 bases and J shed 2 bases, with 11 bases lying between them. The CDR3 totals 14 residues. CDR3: CASSFGTVTYEQYF. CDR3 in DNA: TGTGCCAGCAGTTTCGGGACGGTTACCTACGAGCAGTACTTC.